The clone carrying this T cell receptor beta chain was detected many times. The target antigen is unknown. This specimen comes from a study of Graves' ophthalmopathy and Graves' hyperthyroidism. The CDR3 totals 16 residues. V gave up 8 bases and J gave up 0 bases, with 14 bases separating them. Germline V gene lookup returns CDR1 MNHNS and CDR2 SASEGT. Study observations and caveats: Researchers report that a 13-signature model separated ophthalmopathy from stable hyperthyroidism, posting roughly 90% sensitivity and less than 82% specificity. The study's model predicted ophthalmopathy progression at about 71% sensitivity and about 72% specificity. Blood was where most expanded thyroid clonotypes above 0.001 frequency also turned up.

Amplification targeted the TCR beta CDR3 regions, with RNA transcripts as the source material. RT-PCR with HTBI primers came first, then second-round multiplex PCR. TCRdb ran MiXCR on the multiplex PCR reads and lists one entry per CDR3 protein. The data show about 400,000 distinct CDR3 sequences, around 16% seen once. A diagnosis was made from clinical symptoms together with serum thyroxine, TRAb, thyroid ultrasound and orbital computed tomography. V is TRBV6-1 and J is TRBJ1-6; D perhaps matches TRBD1 (5 bases). The receptor was isolated from a woman between 18 and 29 years old with Graves' ophthalmopathy. What was sequenced was peripheral blood. The CDR3 is CASFGTPSSYNSPLHF. DNA for the CDR3: TGTGCCAGCTTTGGGACTCCGAGCTCCTATAATTCACCCCTCCACTTT.